A single sample is the source of the 19 T cell receptor beta chains below, sequenced in a study of T cell changes during pregnancy in multiple sclerosis. The method was immunoSEQ multiplex PCR; TCRdb's version includes in-frame clones alone and lacks a portion of them. This table holds tens of thousands of clones, 80% to 95% found once. Sequences were derived from peripheral blood, sampled in the third trimester of pregnancy. The receptor source for this set is a female donor in good health, enrolled as a control in a pregnancy study.

DNA of the CDR3: TGCAGCGTTCGAGGCCGCTACGAGCAGTACTTC. Residues: CSVRGRYEQYF. The chain recombines TRBV29-1 with TRBJ2-7; no firm D call. Deletions cut 5 bases from V and 3 bases from J, with 8 bases between. From germline, CDR1 is SQVTM and CDR2 ANQGSEA. This CDR3 is built from 11 residues.

The J gene is TRBJ1-2, the V gene TRBV11-3; D is ambiguous. Trimming shortened V by 3 bases and J by 4 bases, and 12 bases separated the two germline ends. This CDR3 has 14 amino acids. Germline loops: CDR1 SGHNT, CDR2 YENEEA. In nucleotides, the CDR3 is TGTGCCAGCAGCTTGAACAGAAATTCCTATGGCTACACCTTC. Encoded protein: CASSLNRNSYGYTF.

The chain recombines TRBV2 with TRBJ2-2; D unclear. The CDR3 contains 14 residues. Looked up from germline, CDR1 is SNHLY and CDR2 is FYNNEI. V lost 1 base to trimming and J lost 4 bases, with 7 bases between them. The CDR3 spells CASSEDRFTGELFF. CDR3 in DNA: TGTGCCAGCAGTGAAGACAGATTCACCGGGGAGCTGTTTTTT.

J is TRBJ2-5 and V is TRBV9; TRBD2 agrees at 8 bases. This CDR3 comprises 15 residues. Germline CDR1 reads SGDLS; CDR2 reads YYNGEE. J gave up 5 bases and V 0 bases, and 6 bases lay outside the gene matches. CDR3 bases: TGTGCCAGCAGCGTAGCGGGGGGGCTTCAGGAGACCCAGTACTTC. Residues: CASSVAGGLQETQYF.

The chain has TRBV7-8 and TRBJ1-1, with unresolved D. Trimming pared 0 bases from V and 1 base from J, leaving 6 bases between. The CDR3 has 14 residues. CDR1 is SGHVS and CDR2 is FQNEAQ in the germline V gene. DNA for the CDR3: TGTGCCAGCAGCTTAGCGACGGGGAACACTGAAGCTTTCTTT. It specifies CASSLATGNTEAFF.

This chain links TRBV19 with TRBJ2-7; 12 bases align to TRBD1. CDR3 size: 15 residues. V was clipped by 6 bases and J by 3 bases; unmatched bases: 6. Germline CDR1 is LNHDA and CDR2 is SQIVND (reference sequence). This CDR3 is CASSPGTGGFYEQYF. In nucleotides, the CDR3 is TGTGCCAGTAGCCCAGGGACAGGGGGCTTCTACGAGCAGTACTTC.

V and J are TRBV6-1 and TRBJ1-3; D gene unclear. CDR1 and CDR2 from the germline V gene are MNHNS and SASEGT. The CDR3 length is 15 residues. V lost 6 bases to trimming and J lost 0 bases, with 12 bases between them. DNA of the CDR3: TGTGCCAGCAGAGCCGGACTCCACTCTGGAAACACCATATATTTT. Translated: CASRAGLHSGNTIYF.

The rearrangement uses TRBV27 and TRBJ2-1; 7 bases line up with TRBD2. The CDR3 contains 11 residues. The ends lost 5 bases at V and 12 bases at J; junction bases unmatched: 4. Germline values: CDR1 MNHEY, CDR2 SMNVEV (reference sequence). CDR3 sequence: CASSPGGMQFF. CDR3 nucleotide sequence: TGTGCCAGCAGTCCCGGGGGGATGCAGTTCTTC.

J is TRBJ1-1 and V is TRBV9; TRBD1 matches 7 bases. With V trimmed by 3 bases and J by 5 bases, 4 bases remained unmatched. The CDR3 covers 13 residues. The germline V gene has CDR1 SGDLS and CDR2 YYNGEE. The CDR3 loop reads CASSGPGGTEAFF. The CDR3 coding sequence is TGTGCCAGCAGCGGACCAGGGGGGACTGAAGCTTTCTTT.

The chain is built from TRBV6-5 and TRBJ1-1, with a possible D match to TRBD1 (6 bases). Looked up from germline, CDR1 is MNHEY and CDR2 is SVGAGI. The CDR3 loop spans 14 amino acids. Trimming stripped 6 bases from V and 0 bases from J, with 11 bases between. CDR3 residues: CASSPGAMNTEAFF. CDR3 sequence (DNA): TGTGCCAGCAGCCCAGGGGCAATGAACACTGAAGCTTTCTTT.

The rearrangement joins TRBV5-6 to TRBJ1-1, with TRBD1 matching over 8 bases. Germline V gene lookup returns CDR1 SGHDT and CDR2 YYEEEE. Trimming at V came to 4 bases and at J to 5 bases, leaving 4 bases not matched to a gene. The CDR3 contains 13 residues. The CDR3 region is CASSVTGVTEAFF. In DNA, the CDR3 is TGTGCCAGCAGCGTGACAGGGGTGACTGAAGCTTTCTTT.

The chain has TRBV15 and TRBJ2-7; D not certain. Germline lookup yields CDR1 LNHNV and CDR2 YYDKDF (reference sequence). The length of the CDR3 is 13 residues. V gave up 0 bases and J gave up 3 bases, with 6 bases separating them. CDR3 sequence (DNA): TGTGCCACCAGCAGAGATCGGTACTACGAGCAGTACTTC. This gives the protein CATSRDRYYEQYF.

This clone was seen once. The rearrangement uses TRBV11-2 and TRBJ2-7; D is possibly TRBD2 (6 bases). CDR3 length equals 17 residues. The V end was cut by 1 base, the J end by 4 bases, with 20 bases between. The V gene's germline CDR1 is SGHAT and CDR2 FQNNGV. CDR3 sequence (DNA): TGTGCCAGCAGCTTAGGAGTTGCGGGGCGAAAACAATACGAGCAGTACTTC. As protein: CASSLGVAGRKQYEQYF.

The chain has TRBV19 and TRBJ2-2; 9 positions match TRBD1. CDR3 length: 17 residues. V trimming: 4 bases; J trimming: 6 bases; junction bases outside the gene matches: 12. Germline V gene sequence: CDR1 LNHDA, CDR2 SQIVND (reference sequence). Here the CDR3 reads CASSTGTGRSGSGELFF. The CDR3 nucleotides read TGTGCCAGTAGTACCGGGACAGGGAGAAGCGGATCCGGGGAGCTGTTTTTT.

The chain couples TRBV4-2 to TRBJ2-7; 8 bases are a match to TRBD2. The V gene's germline CDR1 is LGHNA and CDR2 YNFKEQ. CDR3 length: 16 residues. J lost 4 bases, V lost 0 bases, and 8 bases had no gene match. The CDR3 DNA sequence: TGTGCCAGCAGCCAAGATCGCTCGGGAGGGCCTTACGAGCAGTACTTC. Amino acid sequence: CASSQDRSGGPYEQYF.

The chain employs TRBV19 and TRBJ1-5; tentative D call: TRBD1 (6 bases). The CDR3 runs to 15 residues. From germline, CDR1 is LNHDA and CDR2 SQIVND (reference sequence). Deletions cut 5 bases from V and 5 bases from J, with 16 bases between. DNA of the CDR3: TGTGCCAGTAGTTTTGGGACGCCAGGGGATCAGCCCCAGCATTTT. Translated, it gives CASSFGTPGDQPQHF.

The CDR3 DNA sequence: TGTGCCAGCAGTGTAGGACAGGGTGGCGAGCAGTACTTC. Amino acids: CASSVGQGGEQYF. The V gene is TRBV2, the J gene TRBJ2-7; 8 positions match TRBD1. V was clipped by 4 bases and J by 6 bases; unmatched bases: 5. CDR1 is SNHLY, CDR2 FYNNEI, per germline. This CDR3 comprises 13 residues.

This sequence joins TRBV6-1 and TRBJ1-3; TRBD1 matches 9 bases. The V and J ends lost 6 bases and 3 bases, in that order; junction bases with no gene match: 3. This CDR3 is built from 14 residues. In germline, CDR1 is MNHNS, CDR2 SASEGT. DNA for the CDR3: TGTGCCAGCAGGTGGGACAGGGATGGAAACACCATATATTTT. Protein: CASRWDRDGNTIYF.

J is TRBJ1-2 and V is TRBV5-1; 7 bases agree with TRBD1. CDR1 SGHRS and CDR2 YFSETQ come from the germline V gene. CDR3 length equals 15 residues. The J segment lost 4 bases and the V segment lost 2 bases, leaving 8 bases of the junction unmatched. CDR3: CASSLQGPTIYGYTF. The CDR3 DNA sequence: TGCGCCAGCAGCTTACAGGGGCCCACAATCTATGGCTACACCTTC. The full variable domain, completed using reference TRBV5-1 and TRBJ1-2, is KAGVTQTPRYLIKTRGQQVTLSCSPISGHRSVSWYQQTPGQGLQFLFEYFSETQRNKGNFPGRFSGRQFSNSRSEMNVSTLELGDSALYLCASSLQGPTIYGYTFGSGTRLTVV.